The next 6 T cell receptor beta chains were all read from a single sample in a study of blood T cell repertoires in COVID-19. The assay was immunoSEQ multiplex PCR, and TCRdb's table has in-frame clones only and misses some. The table lists about 170,000 clones, approximately 84% of them singletons. Sequenced material: PBMCs or T cells enriched from blood (not recorded which). Receptors were obtained from a middle-aged man who had recovered from COVID-19.

As concerns this clone: The same CDR3 also results from other DNA sequences found in this sample. The chain carries TRBV6-5 and TRBJ1-2, with 12 bases matching TRBD1. Trimming at V came to 0 bases and at J to 7 bases, leaving 3 bases not matched to a gene. This CDR3 spans 15 amino acids. Germline CDR1 and CDR2: MNHEY and SVGAGI. The CDR3 nucleotides are TGTGCCAGCAGTTACTCTGGGACAGGGGGCTCTGGCTACACCTTC. Its translation is CASSYSGTGGSGYTF.

The chain couples TRBV6-6 to TRBJ2-5; 12 bases line up with TRBD2. The CDR3 is 16 residues long. Looked up from germline, CDR1 is MNHNY and CDR2 is SVGAGI (reference sequence). V was pared by 6 bases and J by 4 bases, with 9 bases of the junction left unmatched. The CDR3 bases are TGTGCCAGCAGCCGACTAGCGGGGGACGAGGGAGAGACCCAGTACTTC. Its protein product is CASSRLAGDEGETQYF.

The rearrangement uses TRBV7-8 and TRBJ1-2; D is perhaps TRBD1 (6 bases). Between the trimmed V and J ends, which lost 5 bases and 7 bases, there was a span of 14 bases. The germline CDR1 and CDR2 sequences are SGHVS and FQNEAQ. The CDR3 runs 13 residues. The CDR3: CASSPAGTSGYTF. For the CDR3, the DNA is TGTGCCAGCAGCCCGGCCGGGACATCTGGCTACACCTTC.

The chain combines TRBV5-6 with TRBJ2-3, with 8 nucleotides matching TRBD1. CDR3 length: 14 residues. CDR1 SGHDT and CDR2 YYEEEE come from the germline V gene. Trimming took 3 bases from V and 4 from J; bases not matched to a gene: 4. Written as DNA, the CDR3 is TGTGCCAGCAGCTCCAGGGGGCGGCCAGATACGCAGTATTTT. Translation: CASSSRGRPDTQYF.

The chain carries TRBV5-5 and TRBJ2-5; 7 nucleotides agree with TRBD2. The CDR3 is 15 residues long. The germline CDR1 and CDR2 sequences are SGHKS and YYEKEE (reference sequence). V was pared by 4 bases and J by 1 base, with 7 bases of the junction left unmatched. As DNA, the CDR3 is TGTGCCAGCAGCCCGGCTCTAGCGGTCCAAGAGACCCAGTACTTC. Translating gives CASSPALAVQETQYF. The full variable domain, completed using reference TRBV5-5 and TRBJ2-5, is DAGVTQSPTHLIKTRGQQVTLRCSPISGHKSVSWYQQVLGQGPQFIFQYYEKEERGRGNFPDRFSARQFPNYSSELNVNALLLGDSALYLCASSPALAVQETQYFGPGTRLLVL.

The chain links TRBV6-5 to TRBJ2-6, with TRBD1 identical over 8 bases. The CDR3 sequence is 12 residues long. Germline CDR1 reads MNHEY; CDR2 reads SVGAGI. V trimming: 9 bases; J trimming: 10 bases; junction bases outside the gene matches: 5. CDR3 sequence (DNA): TGTGCCAGGGGGGACAGGTTGAACGTCCTGACTTTC. As protein: CARGDRLNVLTF.